This is a list of T cell receptor beta chains from one sample in a study of blood T cell repertoires in COVID-19. The data were produced by immunoSEQ multiplex PCR, yet TCRdb's version contains in-frame clones alone and is incomplete. The table shows about 190,000 clones, with just under 85% occurring only once. The sample taken for sequencing was peripheral blood. The receptors here all came from a woman in her 70s with active or convalescent COVID-19. The CDR3 runs from the conserved cysteine through the conserved F or W. A D gene is named only where the DNA matches it firmly. Where a row states a size, it is once, few, many or the class of an expanded clone; other rows omit it.

V	size	D	J	DNA	CDR3
TRBV4-1	-	-	TRBJ1-4	TGCGCCAGCAGCCAGTTCGGGTTAACTAATGAAAAACTGTTTTTT	CASSQFGLTNEKLFF
TRBV19	-	-	TRBJ1-1	TGTGCCAGTAGACCCTCCGCCTGGGAGACTGAAGCTTTCTTT	CASRPSAWETEAFF
TRBV6-6	-	-	TRBJ2-1	TGTGCCAGCCGCACGACTAGGAATGAGCAGTTCTTC	CASRTTRNEQFF
TRBV2	once	-	TRBJ2-1	TGTGCCAGCAGTGTTAGCCGAGTGAATGAGCAGTTCTTC	CASSVSRVNEQFF
TRBV5-1	-	-	TRBJ1-2	TGCGCCAGCAGCTCGGGACAAAACTATGGCTACACCTTC	CASSSGQNYGYTF
TRBV5-1	-	TRBD1	TRBJ1-4	TGCGCCAGCAGCATAGGGGACAGGGGGATTGAAAAACTGTTTTTT	CASSIGDRGIEKLFF
TRBV5-8	-	-	TRBJ2-5	TGTGCCAGCAGCTTGGAAGGGGGCCAAGAGACCCAGTACTTC	CASSLEGGQETQYF
TRBV16	-	TRBD1	TRBJ2-1	TGTGCCAGCAGCCAACAGACAGGGATCGATGAGCAGTTCTTC	CASSQQTGIDEQFF
TRBV3-1/TRBV3-2	-	TRBD2	TRBJ2-2	TGTGCCAGCAGCCGGCGTAGCGGGGAGTGGACCGGGGAGCTGTTTTTT	CASSRRSGEWTGELFF
TRBV9	-	TRBD2	TRBJ2-7	TGTGCCAGCAGCGTAGAGGCTAGCGGGAGTAGAAAGTACTTC	CASSVEASGSRKYF
TRBV18	-	TRBD1	TRBJ1-1	TGTGCCAGCTCACTAACAGGGGACACTGAAGCTTTCTTT	CASSLTGDTEAFF
TRBV7-6	-	-	TRBJ1-4	TGTGCCAGCAGCTTGCGGCTTAACGGGGTAGACGAAAAACTGTTTTTT	CASSLRLNGVDEKLFF
TRBV4-2	-	-	TRBJ1-2	TGTGCCAGCAGCCAAGATGGGGCAGGAAACTATGGCTACACCTTC	CASSQDGAGNYGYTF
TRBV7-9	-	-	TRBJ1-1	TGTGCCAGCAGCCTCACAGGGTTGAACACTGAAGCTTTCTTT	CASSLTGLNTEAFF
TRBV6-5	few	TRBD2	TRBJ2-7	TGTGCCAGCAGTTACGCGGGAGTAAGCGAGCAGTACTTC	CASSYAGVSEQYF
TRBV5-1	-	TRBD2	TRBJ2-7	TGCGCCAGCAGCTTGATGGCTAGCGGGACTTCCCGTCCGGAGCAGTACTTC	CASSLMASGTSRPEQYF
TRBV29-1	-	TRBD2	TRBJ2-1	TGCAGCGTTAGGACTAGCGGGAACGAGCAGTTCTTC	CSVRTSGNEQFF
TRBV11-2	-	-	TRBJ2-2	TGTGCCAGCAGCCCCCGATGGGCCACCGGGGAGCTGTTTTTT	CASSPRWATGELFF
TRBV4-1	-	TRBD1	TRBJ1-6	TGCGCCACGGCCGGGACAGGGGGCTCTTCCTATAATTCACCCCTCCACTTT	CATAGTGGSSYNSPLHF
TRBV4-1	-	-	TRBJ2-1	TGCGCCAGCAGCCAAGGCCTACTAGCATTACAGTCCAATGAGCAGTTCTTC	CASSQGLLALQSNEQFF
TRBV30	-	TRBD2	TRBJ2-1	TGTGCCTGGTCCGGGACTAGCGGGAGGAGGTCCTACAATGAGCAGTTCTTC	CAWSGTSGRRSYNEQFF
TRBV5-1	-	TRBD2	TRBJ2-5	TGCGCCAGCAGCTCTTTAGCGGGTGTCCAAGAGACCCAGTACTTC	CASSSLAGVQETQYF
TRBV5-1	-	-	TRBJ2-2	TGCGCCAGCAGCGTCAGGGGGGCCTCCGGGGAGCTGTTTTTT	CASSVRGASGELFF
TRBV30	once	-	TRBJ1-1	TGTGCCTGGAGTGTCTGGGGGGGCACTGAAGCTTTCTTT	CAWSVWGGTEAFF
TRBV7-8	-	TRBD2	TRBJ2-1	TGTGCCAGCAGAGAGTCTAGCGGGAGTGGTGAGCAGTTCTTC	CASRESSGSGEQFF
TRBV5-6	-	-	TRBJ1-5	TGTGCCAGCAGTGCGAGGTCTACAGGGACCCAGCCCCAGCATTTT	CASSARSTGTQPQHF
TRBV19	few	TRBD2	TRBJ2-2	TGTGCCAGTACCCTCGGACTAGCGAACACCGGGGAGCTGTTTTTT	CASTLGLANTGELFF
TRBV27	-	-	TRBJ1-4	TGTGCCAGCAGGTCCAGGGCGGTTGAAAAACTGTTTTTT	CASRSRAVEKLFF
TRBV6-5	-	-	TRBJ1-1	TGTGCCAGCAGCCGCCGACTCACTGAAGCTTTCTTT	CASSRRLTEAFF
TRBV14	-	TRBD1	TRBJ2-2	TGTGCCAGCAGCCATTCCGAGACAGGGCGTTCCGGGGAGCTGTTTTTT	CASSHSETGRSGELFF
TRBV2	-	-	TRBJ2-4	TGTGCCAGCAGTGCTAGGATCAGCCCCCTAGCCAAAAACATTCAGTACTTC	CASSARISPLAKNIQYF
TRBV30	-	-	TRBJ2-5	TGTGCCTGGGGGGGTAGCGTGGAGACCCAGTACTTC	CAWGGSVETQYF